A selection of T cell receptor beta chains follows, all from one sample in a study of T cell changes during pregnancy in multiple sclerosis. Method: immunoSEQ multiplex PCR; TCRdb's copy keeps in-frame clones and lacks some. In the table there are about 31,000 clones, approximately 88% of which are singletons. The sequencing used CD8+ T cells from peripheral blood mononuclear cells, collected in the first trimester of pregnancy. The origin of the receptors is a female donor with multiple sclerosis, enrolled in a pregnancy study. CDR3s include the opening cysteine and the closing phenylalanine or tryptophan. The D gene is left open where the match is weak. Rows give clone size only sometimes, using once, few, many, or a class for an expanded clone.

TGTGCCAGCAGACCAACTACAGGAGCCGATAATTCACCCCTCCACTTT	CASRPTTGADNSPLHF	-	TRBV28	TRBJ1-6	-
TGCGCCAGCAGCCGACTTAGCGGGGAAAGCACAGATACGCAGTATTTT	CASSRLSGESTDTQYF	-	TRBV4-3	TRBJ2-3	TRBD2
TGTGCCAGCAGCGGGGAGGGAGGGACTGAAGCTTTCTTT	CASSGEGGTEAFF	-	TRBV11-3	TRBJ1-1	-
TGTGCCAGCAGCGTAGCGGGTATACAAGAGACCCAGTACTTC	CASSVAGIQETQYF	once	TRBV9	TRBJ2-5	-
TGTGCCAGCAGTCAAAACACCGGGGAGCTGTTTTTT	CASSQNTGELFF	-	TRBV25-1	TRBJ2-2	-
TGTGCCAGCGCCACTAGCGGGAGTTGGACCGGGGAGCTGTTTTTT	CASATSGSWTGELFF	-	TRBV6-6	TRBJ2-2	TRBD2
TGCGCCAGCAGCTGGGGAGAGCGCGGGGGCACAGATACGCAGTATTTT	CASSWGERGGTDTQYF	-	TRBV5-1	TRBJ2-3	-
TGCGCCAGCAGCCAAGACGGTGGGACTAGCGAGCAGTACTTC	CASSQDGGTSEQYF	-	TRBV4-1	TRBJ2-7	TRBD2
TGTGCCAGCAGCGTAGTTTCCGTCGGGGACCTTGTCGGGACAGTTTATGGCTACACCTTC	CASSVVSVGDLVGTVYGYTF	-	TRBV9	TRBJ1-2	TRBD1
TGTGCCAGCAGCGAAAGCGGGAGCAATGAGCAGTTCTTC	CASSESGSNEQFF	-	TRBV4-2	TRBJ2-1	TRBD2
TGTGCCAGCGCTGGGCAGGGCCTTACAGATACGCAGTATTTT	CASAGQGLTDTQYF	-	TRBV2	TRBJ2-3	-
TGTGCCAGCAGCTCGCCGGGACAGGGTTTCGGCTACACCTTC	CASSSPGQGFGYTF	-	TRBV7-9	TRBJ1-2	TRBD1
TGTGCCAGCAGCCCCCTGGGGGGGGGCGACAATGAGCAGTTCTTC	CASSPLGGGDNEQFF	-	TRBV7-3	TRBJ2-1	-
TGTGCCAGCAGTGACGCAGGTCGAGTGAATGGCTACACCTTC	CASSDAGRVNGYTF	-	TRBV25-1	TRBJ1-2	-
TGTGCCAGCAGCCCCCAGGGTTTCGAGCAGTACTTC	CASSPQGFEQYF	-	TRBV13	TRBJ2-7	-
TGTGCCAGCACTTTGGGAGGTTCTGGGATTGAGCAGTTCTTC	CASTLGGSGIEQFF	-	TRBV7-9	TRBJ2-1	-
TGTGCCAGCAGCCTCGGGGGGGAGACCTACGAGCAGTACTTC	CASSLGGETYEQYF	-	TRBV9	TRBJ2-7	TRBD2
TGTGCCAGCAGCTTCGGCAGGGGCCGATATAATTCACCCCTCCACTTT	CASSFGRGRYNSPLHF	-	TRBV7-2	TRBJ1-6	-
TGTGCCAGCAGTCTCCCTGCCGGGAGCCAAGAGACCCAGTACTTC	CASSLPAGSQETQYF	once	TRBV28	TRBJ2-5	-
TGTGCCAGCAGTTGGGGCAGGGAAATCGATGAGCAGTTCTTC	CASSWGREIDEQFF	-	TRBV25-1	TRBJ2-1	-
TGTGCCATCAGACCGGGACAGGGCGTCGGGGAAAAACTGTTTTTT	CAIRPGQGVGEKLFF	-	TRBV10-3	TRBJ1-4	TRBD1
TGTGCCAGTTCAGTAGCGAGCTCCTACAATGAGCAGTTCTTC	CASSVASSYNEQFF	-	TRBV28	TRBJ2-1	-
TGTGCCAGCAGCTCCTTAGTAGCGTACGAGCAGTACTTC	CASSSLVAYEQYF	-	TRBV7-8	TRBJ2-7	-
TGTGCCAGCAGCTTCTGGGTGAGCGGGGGCTCAGATACGCAGTATTTT	CASSFWVSGGSDTQYF	once	TRBV5-8	TRBJ2-3	TRBD2
TGCGCCAGCAGCCAAGGGACCGCGGGAGAACAGCCCCAGCATTTT	CASSQGTAGEQPQHF	-	TRBV4-1	TRBJ1-5	-
TGTGCCAGCAGTCCCCAGGGGGCTATATGGAAACTGTTTTTT	CASSPQGAIWKLFF	few	TRBV27	TRBJ1-4	TRBD1
TGCGCCAGCAGCCAAGACCCCGGGAGAAGTTCACCCCTCCACTTT	CASSQDPGRSSPLHF	once	TRBV4-1	TRBJ1-6	-